These 14 T cell receptor beta chains share one sample of origin, sequenced in a study of beta chain features in type 1 diabetes. Overall study results and limits: Type 1 diabetes patients had TCRB CDR3s that were shorter (moderately but significantly so) in all four CD4+ subsets.

Their cognate antigens are unknown. What was sequenced were expressed TCRB transcripts, since all of the isolated RNA had been reverse transcribed. Assay used: immunoSEQ multiplex PCR; TCRdb lists only in-frame clones, some missing. Here the sample spans roughly 700,000 clones, roughly 13% being singletons. The sample taken for sequencing was naive CD4+ T cells from blood. These receptors originate from a man between 18 and 35 years old with type 1 diabetes.

The table lists this clone with a few counts. The chain has TRBV15 and TRBJ1-5, with 8 bases that match TRBD1. CDR1 and CDR2 (germline): LNHNV, YYDKDF (reference sequence). V was clipped by 0 bases and J by 4 bases; unmatched bases: 5. This CDR3 region has 16 residues. CDR3 nucleotide sequence: TGTGCCACCAGCAGAGAAGTTCAGGGGGCAAATCAGCCCCAGCATTTT. It specifies CATSREVQGANQPQHF. Filled out from reference TRBV15 and TRBJ1-5, the complete variable domain reads DAMVIQNPRYQVTQFGKPVTLSCSQTLNHNVMYWYQQKSSQAPKLLFHYYDKDFNNEADTPDNFQSRRPNTSFCFLDIRSPGLGDTAMYLCATSREVQGANQPQHFGDGTRLSIL.

To note about this clone: This CDR3 is also generated by other DNA sequences in the sample. The V and J genes are TRBV5-6 and TRBJ1-6; no firm D call. CDR1 is SGHDT and CDR2 is YYEEEE in the germline V gene. Trimming took off 5 bases at V and 7 bases at J, with 4 bases between the two ends. This CDR3 has 11 residues. CDR3 nucleotide sequence: TGTGCCAGCAGTCAGAATTCACCCCTCCACTTT. Residues: CASSQNSPLHF.

This clone occurred a few times. The chain employs TRBV5-1 and TRBJ1-2; 7 bases align to TRBD1. The J segment lost 2 bases and the V segment lost 5 bases, leaving 3 bases of the junction unmatched. CDR1 and CDR2 (germline): SGHRS, YFSETQ. The CDR3 has 13 residues. The CDR3: CASRGTENYGYTF. CDR3 in DNA: TGCGCCAGCAGGGGGACAGAGAACTATGGCTACACCTTC. The variable domain in full, completed from reference TRBV5-1 and TRBJ1-2, reads KAGVTQTPRYLIKTRGQQVTLSCSPISGHRSVSWYQQTPGQGLQFLFEYFSETQRNKGNFPGRFSGRQFSNSRSEMNVSTLELGDSALYLCASRGTENYGYTFGSGTRLTVV.

The chain couples TRBV4-1 to TRBJ2-4; D may be TRBD1 (5 bases). Germline CDR1 and CDR2: MGHRA and YSYEKL. The V and J ends lost 0 bases and 9 bases respectively, with 9 bases between them. The CDR3 runs to 13 residues. In nucleotides, the CDR3 is TGCGCCAGCAGCCAAGACGTAGGGGTCATTCAGTACTTC. Encoded protein: CASSQDVGVIQYF.

This clone was seen only a few times. The V gene is TRBV19, the J gene TRBJ1-1; weak D call: TRBD1 (6 bases). The length of the CDR3 is 13 residues. CDR1 and CDR2 (germline): LNHDA, SQIVND (reference sequence). V lost 7 bases to trimming and J lost 0 bases, with 9 bases between them. This CDR3 is CASIGQMNTEAFF. The CDR3 nucleotides are TGTGCCAGTATCGGACAGATGAACACTGAAGCTTTCTTT.

This clone was counted only a few times. The chain uses TRBV5-5 and TRBJ1-2; TRBD1 is a possible D gene (6 bases). Germline-derived CDR1 and CDR2 are SGHKS and YYEKEE (reference sequence). The CDR3 is 12 amino acids. The V end was cut by 5 bases, the J end by 5 bases, with 10 bases between. The CDR3 region has the DNA TGTGCCAGCAGAACTACAGGGTATGGCTACACCTTC. Translation gives CASRTTGYGYTF.

This chain links TRBV6-6 with TRBJ2-1; D is perhaps TRBD1 (6 bases). The germline V and J ends were trimmed by 6 bases and 7 bases, with 10 bases remaining between them. CDR1 is MNHNY, CDR2 SVGAGI, per germline (reference sequence). The CDR3 sequence is 12 residues long. In DNA form, the CDR3 reads TGTGCCAGCAGCACACAGGGTAATGAGCAGTTCTTC. Its protein product is CASSTQGNEQFF.

The sample holds a few counts of this clone. The rearrangement joins TRBV5-4 to TRBJ1-2, with D possibly TRBD1 on 6 matching bases. The CDR3 totals 14 residues. V dropped 0 bases and J dropped 2 bases, with 8 bases sitting between them. Germline V CDR1 and CDR2: SGHNT, YYREEE (reference sequence). CDR3 amino acids: CASSLGDINYGYTF. CDR3 bases: TGTGCCAGCAGCTTGGGGGACATCAACTATGGCTACACCTTC.

This sequence joins TRBV28 and TRBJ2-7; D unresolved. CDR1 is MDHEN, CDR2 SYDVKM, per germline. V lost 6 bases and J 3 bases, leaving 12 bases between the germline ends. The CDR3 has 13 amino acids. The CDR3 nucleotides read TGTGCCAGCAGCTCCGGGCAATACTACGAGCAGTACTTC. Residues: CASSSGQYYEQYF.

The gene calls are TRBV10-3 and TRBJ1-1, with D possibly being TRBD1 (5 bases). Germline assignment: CDR1 ENHRY and CDR2 SYGVKD. Deletions cut 10 bases from V and 5 bases from J, with 14 bases between. This CDR3 comprises 12 residues. DNA for the CDR3: TGTGCCACCAACGGCGGGGGGACTGAAGCTTTCTTT. This gives the protein CATNGGGTEAFF.

The chain couples TRBV11-3 to TRBJ2-7; D is perhaps TRBD2 (6 bases). The V gene lost 7 bases and the J gene lost 4 bases, with 17 bases spanning the gap. The CDR3 length is 14 residues. Germline values: CDR1 SGHNT, CDR2 YENEEA. In DNA, the CDR3 is TGTGCCAGCACCCTCGGGGGTACTACATACGAGCAGTACTTC. Its translation: CASTLGGTTYEQYF.

This clone showed up just a few times. V and J are TRBV30 and TRBJ2-2; 8 bases fit TRBD1. V was pared by 3 bases and J by 4 bases, with 10 bases of the junction left unmatched. The CDR3 extends over 16 amino acids. CDR1 is GTSNPN and CDR2 is SVGIG in the germline V gene (reference sequence). The CDR3 loop reads CAWRQAGGWITGELFF. The CDR3 DNA reads as TGTGCCTGGAGGCAGGCAGGGGGCTGGATCACCGGGGAGCTGTTTTTT.

This clone occurred a few times. The V call is TRBV4-2, the J call TRBJ2-7; no clear D. Germline loops: CDR1 LGHNA, CDR2 YNFKEQ. V was pared by 1 base and J by 2 bases, with 9 bases between. The CDR3 runs 14 residues. CDR3 protein: CASSQVSATYEQYF. In nucleotides, the CDR3 is TGTGCCAGCAGCCAAGTGTCCGCCACCTACGAGCAGTACTTC.

The gene calls are TRBV10-3 and TRBJ2-3; D is undetermined. With 4 bases removed from V and 5 bases from J, the gap between germline ends came to 10 bases. Per the germline V gene, CDR1 is ENHRY and CDR2 is SYGVKD. CDR3 length: 13 residues. CDR3 DNA: TGTGCCATCAGTGTTCTGGGTTTAGATACGCAGTATTTT. This sequence encodes CAISVLGLDTQYF.